A single sample gave rise to the 14 T cell receptor beta chains below, sequenced in a study of OX40 agonist ivuxolimab in advanced cancers. To prepare the library, the immunoSEQ multiplex PCR assay was applied. Sourced from immuneACCESS, this table was stored by TCRdb with only in-frame sequences that have V and J called. A share of the clones is absent; for the studies checked, an unresolved V gene accounts for under half, and the remainder has no known explanation. The sample includes about 42,000 clones, with 90% observed a single time. 4.5% to 6% of the sample is held by the ten biggest clonotypes. Material: CD4+ or CD8+ T cells sorted from blood, obtained in a trial of the OX40 agonist ivuxolimab. The receptors were sampled from an adult with an advanced solid tumor such as melanoma, head and neck, liver or kidney cancer.

Only a few counts were recorded for this clone. J is TRBJ2-5 and V is TRBV10-1; D not resolved. The germline gives CDR1 WNHNN, CDR2 SYGVQD (reference sequence). This CDR3 spans 10 amino acids. The CDR3 DNA reads TGCGTCAAATTAGAAGAGACCCAGTACTTC. Translated, it gives CVKLEETQYF.

The chain links TRBV7-3 to TRBJ2-2; 9 bases are shared with TRBD2. Germline V gene lookup returns CDR1 SGHTA and CDR2 FQGTGA. V lost 2 bases to trimming and J lost 0 bases; unmatched junction nucleotides: 7. The CDR3 contains 18 residues. CDR3 amino acids: CASSLFSSGASNTGELFF. DNA of the CDR3: TGTGCCAGCAGCTTATTTTCTAGCGGGGCCTCGAACACCGGGGAGCTGTTTTTT.

The V and J genes are TRBV19 and TRBJ2-7, with 12 bases that match TRBD2. Germline values: CDR1 LNHDA, CDR2 SQIVND (reference sequence). The V and J ends lost 5 bases and 0 bases, in that order; junction bases with no gene match: 2. The CDR3 sequence is 15 residues long. The CDR3, as DNA: TGTGCCAGTAGTGCACTAGCGGGAGGCTCCTACGAGCAGTACTTC. Protein product: CASSALAGGSYEQYF.

This CDR3 reads CASSLTSDTQYF. CDR3 sequence (DNA): TGTGCCAGCAGCTTAACCTCAGATACGCAGTATTTT. This chain connects TRBV7-3 to TRBJ2-3, with D unresolved. Trimming removed 0 bases at V and 4 bases at J, with 2 bases between. CDR3 length equals 12 residues. Germline V CDR1 and CDR2: SGHTA, FQGTGA.

The CDR3 loop reads CASSTPGLAVSREQFF. For the CDR3, the DNA is TGTGCCAGCAGCACACCCGGACTAGCGGTCTCACGAGAGCAGTTCTTC. V and J are TRBV5-4 and TRBJ2-1; 10 bases match TRBD2. There are 16 residues in the CDR3. From germline, CDR1 is SGHNT and CDR2 YYREEE (reference sequence). V trimming: 4 bases; J trimming: 10 bases; junction bases outside the gene matches: 14.

The rearrangement uses TRBV28 and TRBJ2-1; the match to TRBD2 covers 15 bases. Losses at the gene ends were 2 bases for V and 6 bases for J; bases not matched to a gene: 11. The CDR3 has 19 residues. The germline gives CDR1 MDHEN, CDR2 SYDVKM. The CDR3 loop is CASSLVRTSGRALGNEQFF. The DNA for the CDR3 is TGTGCCAGCAGTTTAGTTCGGACTAGCGGGAGGGCCCTTGGCAATGAGCAGTTCTTC.

V is TRBV11-3 and J is TRBJ2-1; D ambiguous. The CDR3 length is 15 residues. Germline V gives CDR1 SGHNT, CDR2 YENEEA. With 5 bases removed from V and 5 bases from J, the gap between germline ends came to 16 bases. Written as DNA, the CDR3 is TGTGCCAGCAGCGCAGGTTACCGAACCAACAATGAGCAGTTCTTC. It translates to CASSAGYRTNNEQFF. The whole variable domain, filled in from reference TRBV11-3 and TRBJ2-1, reads EAGVVQSPRYKIIEKKQPVAFWCNPISGHNTLYWYLQNLGQGPELLIRYENEEAVDDSQLPKDRFSAERLKGVDSTLKIQPAELGDSAVYLCASSAGYRTNNEQFFGPGTRLTVL.

CDR3 residues: CASSLDRAKTDTQYF. The CDR3, as DNA: TGCGCCAGCAGCCTGGACAGGGCGAAGACAGATACGCAGTATTTT. This chain connects TRBV5-1 to TRBJ2-3, with 8 bases that match TRBD1. In germline, CDR1 is SGHRS, CDR2 YFSETQ. The trim removed 4 bases at V and 3 bases at J, leaving 7 bases unmatched. The CDR3 totals 15 residues.

The CDR3 reads CASSSTSGGLEQYF. As DNA, the CDR3 is TGCGCCAGCAGCTCGACTAGCGGGGGGCTCGAGCAGTACTTC. The V call is TRBV5-1, the J call TRBJ2-7; TRBD2 matches at 13 bases. CDR1 SGHRS and CDR2 YFSETQ come from the germline V gene. The CDR3 runs to 14 residues. V shed 3 bases, J shed 6 bases, and the junction held 3 bases outside the gene matches.

This chain joins TRBV5-1 and TRBJ1-2; 8 nucleotides agree with TRBD1. Trimming removed 4 bases from V and 8 bases from J; junction bases left unmatched: 10. This CDR3 is built from 14 residues. Looked up from germline, CDR1 is SGHRS and CDR2 is YFSETQ. The CDR3 DNA reads as TGCGCCAGCAGCCGTGACAGGGGTCGGCGAGGCTACACCTTC. Amino acids: CASSRDRGRRGYTF.

This clone is a singleton in its sample. CDR3 bases: TGTGCCTGGAGTGTAAGACCAGGCACAGATACGCAGTATTTT. Translation gives CAWSVRPGTDTQYF. The chain carries TRBV30 and TRBJ2-3; D unresolved. V dropped 0 bases and J dropped 1 base, with 8 bases sitting between them. This CDR3 is 14 amino acids long. The V gene's germline CDR1 is GTSNPN and CDR2 SVGIG (reference sequence).

CDR3 DNA sequence: TGTGCCAGCTGGCTCGGGGGGGCTGAAGCTTTCTTT. Translated: CASWLGGAEAFF. The chain uses TRBV6-1 and TRBJ1-1, with D perhaps matching TRBD1 (5 bases). Looked up from germline, CDR1 is MNHNS and CDR2 is SASEGT. V was clipped by 8 bases and J by 6 bases, with 13 bases between them. This CDR3 is built from 12 residues.

This chain joins TRBV6-4 and TRBJ1-2, with 9 nucleotides matching TRBD1. The ends lost 8 bases at V and 7 bases at J; junction bases unmatched: 5. This CDR3 is 12 amino acids long. CDR1 is MRHNA and CDR2 is SNTAGT in the germline V gene. CDR3: CASSGQGVGYTF. The CDR3 DNA sequence: TGTGCCAGCTCGGGACAGGGTGTTGGCTACACCTTC.

This clone has a single count. The chain joins TRBV10-3 to TRBJ2-5, with a possible D match to TRBD2 (8 bases). The V end lost 0 bases, the J end lost 5 bases, and 13 bases lay between the germline ends. Per germline, CDR1 ENHRY and CDR2 SYGVKD. This CDR3 contains 15 residues. The DNA for the CDR3 is TGTGCCATCAGTGAGTCGTTAGCGGGACAGGAGACCCAGTACTTC. Its protein is CAISESLAGQETQYF.